This T cell receptor (beta chain) appears in the sequencing data of a study of T cell clusters in autoimmune cytopenias. TRB amplification used roughly 250 ng of peripheral blood genomic DNA. TRB rearrangements were amplified by touch-down multiplex PCR with mixed TRB-A/B primers. From the multiplex PCR reads, TCRdb lists one entry per CDR3 protein and no DNA. The sample's table shows 6,000 to 8,500 distinct CDR3 sequences. The sequence derives from a human donor with an autoimmune cytopenia or autoimmune hepatitis (not recorded which). The sequenced material came from peripheral blood.

CDR3 in amino acids: CASSLELTGGGKTQYF. The genes are TRBV5-1 and TRBJ2-5; TCRdb indicates TRBD1, and absent DNA this call remains unverified. Germline V gene lookup returns CDR1 SGHRS and CDR2 YFSETQ. The CDR3 runs to 16 residues.